This passage covers 26 T cell receptor beta chains from one sample sequenced in a study of cytomegalovirus exposure and HLA in healthy donors. With 60 Vbeta and 13 Jbeta primers, the PCR was carried out. The table came from immunoSEQ multiplex PCR; TCRdb's copy has only in-frame clones and leaves some out. This table holds about 140,000 clones, roughly 80% found once. Specimen: PBMCs. The receptors derive from a female donor in good health and CMV-seronegative.

The V and J genes are TRBV25-1 and TRBJ2-5; 7 nucleotides match TRBD2. The J call may be wrong; the DNA end is better matched by TRBJ2-7. The CDR3 spans 13 residues. Germline lookup yields CDR1 MGHDK and CDR2 SYGVNS. CDR3 amino acids: CASSPGGRHEQYF. Here the CDR3 DNA reads TGTGCCAGCAGCCCGGGAGGAAGGCACGAGCAGTACTTC.

The CDR3 DNA sequence: TGTGCCACCGGGGATGGGGTTAATGGCTACACCTTC. Translation: CATGDGVNGYTF. The J gene is TRBJ1-2, the V gene TRBV21-1. TRBV21-1 represents a pseudogene. This CDR3 is built from 12 residues.

This clone showed up just once. The CDR3 here is CASSPLIFLGHEQFF. CDR3 DNA sequence: TGTGCCAGCAGCCCGCTGATCTTCCTGGGCCATGAGCAGTTCTTC. The chain joins TRBV9 to TRBJ2-1; D uncertain. Germline CDR1 is SGDLS and CDR2 is YYNGEE. V was trimmed by 4 bases and J by 8 bases, leaving 19 bases between them. CDR3 length: 15 amino acids.

V gene TRBV7-9 combines with J gene TRBJ2-2; 8 bases are shared with TRBD2. This CDR3 has 15 residues. V shed 2 bases and J 6 bases; nucleotides not matched to a gene: 5. Germline V gives CDR1 SEHNR, CDR2 FQNEAQ (reference sequence). In DNA form, the CDR3 reads TGTGCCAGCAGCTTAACCGGGAGGGCCGCCGGGGAGCTGTTTTTT. This sequence encodes CASSLTGRAAGELFF.

The chain has TRBV27 and TRBJ2-7, with 13 bases matching TRBD2. J was trimmed by 6 bases and V by 5 bases; bases with no gene match: 4. Germline V gene data show CDR1 as MNHEY and CDR2 as SMNVEV (reference sequence). The CDR3 consists of 14 residues. For the CDR3, the DNA is TGTGCCAGCAGTCCCCGACTAGCGGGAGGCGAGCAGTACTTC. Translating it yields CASSPRLAGGEQYF.

This clone was seen a single time. The V call is TRBV5-1, the J call TRBJ2-5; 7 nucleotides agree with TRBD1. In germline, CDR1 is SGHRS, CDR2 YFSETQ. This CDR3 is 16 amino acids long. The V segment lost 0 bases and the J segment 2 bases; nucleotides outside the gene matches: 7. For the CDR3, the DNA is TGCGCCAGCAGCTTGGCCGGACAGGTTGGTCAAGAGACCCAGTACTTC. Translation: CASSLAGQVGQETQYF.

The chain joins TRBV5-4 to TRBJ1-2; 7 bases agree with TRBD1. This CDR3 is 13 amino acids long. CDR1 and CDR2 from the germline V gene are SGHNT and YYREEE (reference sequence). V lost 4 bases to trimming and J lost 6 bases; unmatched junction nucleotides: 6. The CDR3 region is CASSQDRLDGYTF. CDR3 sequence (DNA): TGTGCCAGCAGCCAGGACAGGTTAGATGGCTACACCTTC.

The chain recombines TRBV6-1 with TRBJ2-3; 8 bases are shared with TRBD1. This CDR3 region has 14 residues. With 7 bases clipped from V and 0 bases from J, the junction kept 3 bases outside the gene matches. Germline values: CDR1 MNHNS, CDR2 SASEGT. The CDR3 protein is CASTAGGSTDTQYF. CDR3 sequence (DNA): TGTGCCAGCACCGCAGGGGGCAGCACAGATACGCAGTATTTT.

V gene TRBV5-1 combines with J gene TRBJ2-2; 8 bases fit TRBD1. V gave up 7 bases and J gave up 4 bases; unmatched junction bases: 6. CDR1 is SGHRS and CDR2 is YFSETQ in the germline V gene. The CDR3 runs to 14 residues. Here the CDR3 DNA reads TGCGCCAGCGGAAGAACAGGGGGCACCGGGGAGCTGTTTTTT. It yields the protein CASGRTGGTGELFF.

The DNA of the CDR3 is TGCGCCAGCAGCCACTCGGCGGGAAGGCGCTACGAGCAGTACTTC. Translating gives CASSHSAGRRYEQYF. The V call is TRBV4-3, the J call TRBJ2-7, with D possibly TRBD2 on 6 matching bases. Germline V gene sequence: CDR1 LGHNA, CDR2 YSLEER. Trimming took 3 bases from V and 3 from J, leaving 15 bases between them. This CDR3 comprises 15 residues.

The chain links TRBV4-3 to TRBJ2-1; 7 positions match TRBD1. CDR3 length: 14 residues. Unmatched junction bases numbered 5, after V lost 1 base and J lost 8 bases. Per germline, CDR1 LGHNA and CDR2 YSLEER. The CDR3 protein is CASSQVTGWDEQFF. The CDR3, as DNA: TGCGCCAGCAGCCAAGTGACAGGGTGGGATGAGCAGTTCTTC.

This clone was seen just once. The chain combines TRBV19 with TRBJ2-7; 7 bases are a match to TRBD2. CDR1 LNHDA and CDR2 SQIVND come from the germline V gene (reference sequence). The CDR3 consists of 14 residues. The J segment lost 3 bases and the V segment lost 4 bases, leaving 6 bases of the junction unmatched. CDR3 region: CASSTPGLNYEQYF. Here the CDR3 DNA reads TGTGCCAGTAGTACCCCGGGACTAAACTACGAGCAGTACTTC.

A single count supports this clone. The gene calls are TRBV10-3 and TRBJ1-2; a possible D gene is TRBD1 (6 bases). There are 13 residues in the CDR3. CDR1 is ENHRY and CDR2 is SYGVKD in the germline V gene. The V end was cut by 6 bases, the J end by 8 bases, with 16 bases between. DNA for the CDR3: TGTGCCATCAGCCGAGGGGGGGGGAAAGGCTACACCTTC. This encodes CAISRGGGKGYTF.

This chain connects TRBV28 to TRBJ2-3; D perhaps matches TRBD2 (5 bases). Germline values: CDR1 MDHEN, CDR2 SYDVKM. Trimming removed 6 bases from V and 1 base from J, with 20 bases in between. This CDR3 contains 17 residues. CDR3 amino acids: CASSYDSRVPGTDTQYF. The CDR3 DNA follows: TGTGCCAGCAGCTACGACTCGCGGGTTCCAGGCACAGATACGCAGTATTTT.

This clone has a single count. The chain is built from TRBV4-3 and TRBJ2-3; tentatively, D is TRBD2 (6 bases). Trimming pared 5 bases from V and 5 bases from J, leaving 14 bases between. The CDR3 runs to 14 residues. Germline lookup yields CDR1 LGHNA and CDR2 YSLEER. This CDR3 is CASSSPGLRDTQYF. CDR3 sequence (DNA): TGCGCCAGCAGCTCTCCGGGACTTAGAGATACGCAGTATTTT.

The CDR3 region is CASKRAGQGHNQPQHF. The DNA of the CDR3 is TGTGCCAGCAAAAGAGCGGGACAGGGCCACAACCAGCCCCAGCATTTT. The J gene is TRBJ1-5, the V gene TRBV6-6, with TRBD1 matching over 9 bases. The CDR3 is 16 residues long. With 7 bases clipped from V and 7 bases from J, the junction kept 14 bases outside the gene matches. Germline lookup yields CDR1 MNHNY and CDR2 SVGAGI (reference sequence).

The chain joins TRBV11-2 to TRBJ2-7, with TRBD1 matching 9 bases. The V and J ends lost 6 bases and 0 bases, in that order; junction bases with no gene match: 9. CDR3 length equals 16 residues. CDR1 is SGHAT and CDR2 is FQNNGV in the germline V gene. The CDR3 DNA is TGTGCCAGCAGGCCAACTTCGACAGGGGGCTCCTACGAGCAGTACTTC. Encoded protein: CASRPTSTGGSYEQYF.

This chain's CDR3 is CASSEASGQPQHF. As DNA, the CDR3 is TGTGCCAGCAGTGAAGCTTCGGGTCAGCCCCAGCATTTT. The chain links TRBV2 to TRBJ1-5, with unresolved D. The CDR3 consists of 13 residues. The germline CDR1 and CDR2 sequences are SNHLY and FYNNEI. Deletions cut 0 bases from V and 6 bases from J, with 6 bases between.

This chain uses TRBV7-2 with TRBJ2-7, with 9 bases matching TRBD1. CDR1 and CDR2 from the germline V gene are SGHTA and FQGNSA. The CDR3 extends over 12 amino acids. V shed 7 bases, J shed 5 bases, and the junction held 3 bases outside the gene matches. CDR3 region: CASTDRGNEQYF. In DNA, the CDR3 is TGTGCCAGCACGGACAGGGGAAACGAGCAGTACTTC.

The rearrangement links TRBV9 to TRBJ1-2; D perhaps matches TRBD1 (6 bases). Trimming pared 3 bases from V and 7 bases from J, leaving 16 bases between. Germline V gives CDR1 SGDLS, CDR2 YYNGEE. This CDR3 has 14 residues. This chain's CDR3 is CASSETGTTRGYTF. In DNA, the CDR3 is TGTGCCAGCAGCGAGACCGGGACAACCCGTGGCTACACCTTC.

This rearrangement joins TRBV7-2 to TRBJ2-7; 14 nucleotides line up with TRBD2. Trimming removed 4 bases from V and 9 bases from J; junction bases left unmatched: 8. Germline V gene sequence: CDR1 SGHTA, CDR2 FQGNSA. The length of the CDR3 is 15 residues. DNA for the CDR3: TGTGCCAGCAGCTCAAGACTAGCGGGGGGGAGTCGGCAGTACTTC. The encoded protein is CASSSRLAGGSRQYF. The full variable domain, with the rest looked up from reference TRBV7-2 and TRBJ2-7, is GAGVSQSPSNKVTEKGKDVELRCDPISGHTALYWYRQSLGQGLEFLIYFQGNSAPDKSGLPSDRFSAERTGGSVSTLTIQRTQQEDSAVYLCASSSRLAGGSRQYFGPGTRLTVT.

The rearrangement uses TRBV28 and TRBJ1-2; TRBD1 matches at 8 bases. J lost 8 bases, V lost 6 bases, and 17 bases had no gene match. CDR1 and CDR2 (germline): MDHEN, SYDVKM. This CDR3 is 16 amino acids long. The CDR3 is CASSPTGQGSMRGYTF. DNA of the CDR3: TGTGCCAGCAGCCCCACCGGACAGGGAAGTATGCGGGGCTACACCTTC.

The rearrangement links TRBV30 to TRBJ1-1; 11 bases map to TRBD1. Trimming cost V 3 bases and J 7 bases; bases outside gene matches: 13. The CDR3 runs to 16 residues. CDR1 GTSNPN and CDR2 SVGIG come from the germline V gene (reference sequence). CDR3: CAWSRRGQGEFGEAFF. CDR3 DNA: TGTGCCTGGAGCCGTCGGGGACAGGGGGAGTTTGGTGAAGCTTTCTTT. The full variable domain, rest sourced from reference TRBV30 and TRBJ1-1, is SQTIHQWPATLVQPVGSPLSLECTVEGTSNPNLYWYRQAAGRGLQLLFYSVGIGQISSEVPQNLSASRPQDRQFILSSKKLLLSDSGFYLCAWSRRGQGEFGEAFFGQGTRLTVV.

This clone was seen once. The CDR3 region is CASSWGRGGPTDTQYF. The CDR3 nucleotides read TGTGCCAGTAGCTGGGGCCGGGGGGGGCCCACAGATACGCAGTATTTT. J is TRBJ2-3 and V is TRBV19; the match to TRBD2 covers 8 bases. CDR3 length: 16 amino acids. CDR1 and CDR2 from the germline V gene are LNHDA and SQIVND (reference sequence). Germline trimming cut 6 bases from V and 2 bases from J; bases unmatched to any gene: 10.

This sequence joins TRBV7-3 and TRBJ2-2; D may be TRBD1 (6 bases). Per the germline V gene, CDR1 is SGHTA and CDR2 is FQGTGA. V shed 4 bases and J shed 0 bases, with 15 bases lying between them. This CDR3 is 17 amino acids long. This CDR3 is CASSSQGWYANTGELFF. The CDR3 DNA sequence: TGTGCCAGCAGCTCACAGGGCTGGTATGCGAACACCGGGGAGCTGTTTTTT.

The chain couples TRBV9 to TRBJ2-7; 7 nucleotides align to TRBD1. The length of the CDR3 is 15 residues. CDR1 is SGDLS, CDR2 YYNGEE, per germline. V shed 0 bases and J 4 bases; nucleotides not matched to a gene: 7. CDR3 sequence: CASSVADRDLYEQYF. CDR3 nucleotide sequence: TGTGCCAGCAGCGTAGCTGACAGGGATCTTTACGAGCAGTACTTC. The complete variable domain, with remaining parts taken from reference TRBV9 and TRBJ2-7, reads DSGVTQTPKHLITATGQRVTLRCSPRSGDLSVYWYQQSLDQGLQFLIQYYNGEERAKGNILERFSAQQFPDLHSELNLSSLELGDSALYFCASSVADRDLYEQYFGPGTRLTVT.